The source of this TCR beta chain is a study of blood T cell repertoires in COVID-19. As for the study in general: T cells, B-cell-depleted T cells, or PBMCs supplied cDNA or gDNA.

Measured with immunoSEQ multiplex PCR; TCRdb has only the in-frame clones, and not every one. The sample shows about 430,000 clones, around 90% of them seen only once. Germline CDR1 is MNHNS and CDR2 is SASEGT. The CDR3 loop spans 18 amino acids. V lost 1 base, J lost 0 bases, and 16 bases lay in between. Seattle participants joined during active infection and were tracked over time. The V and J genes are TRBV6-1 and TRBJ1-5; D may be TRBD1 (6 bases). Sequenced material: peripheral blood. The TCR comes from a man aged 18 to 30 with COVID-19, enrolled during active disease. CDR3 sequence (DNA): TGTGCCAGCAGTGAAGTACGAAGGGGGTCCTATAGCAATCAGCCCCAGCATTTT. Amino acid sequence: CASSEVRRGSYSNQPQHF.